What follows is one T cell receptor (beta chain) and its context. Its antigen is as yet unknown. Using immunoSEQ multiplex PCR, the repertoire was profiled, and TCRdb retains in-frame clones only, with some absent. The table has about 12,000 clones, 89% seen once. These data come from a study of lymphopenia after photon versus proton radiotherapy. The study, taken as a whole, reports: A bigger post-nadir fall in TCR diversity correlated inversely with survival time in deceased patients. Oligoclonal CD8+ Temra expansion after nadir drove photon patients' diversity drop.

CDR3 size: 16 residues. The V gene's germline CDR1 is SGDLS and CDR2 YYNGEE. Losses at the gene ends were 0 bases for V and 7 bases for J; bases not matched to a gene: 6. The sequence derives from a man aged 60-69 years with pancreatic cancer. The genes are TRBV9 and TRBJ2-1; the match to TRBD2 covers 11 bases. This specimen consisted of peripheral blood, obtained from a patient treated with proton-based radiotherapy. CDR3 sequence: CASSVDPTSGSNEQFF. The CDR3, as DNA: TGTGCCAGCAGCGTAGACCCAACTAGCGGGAGTAATGAGCAGTTCTTC.